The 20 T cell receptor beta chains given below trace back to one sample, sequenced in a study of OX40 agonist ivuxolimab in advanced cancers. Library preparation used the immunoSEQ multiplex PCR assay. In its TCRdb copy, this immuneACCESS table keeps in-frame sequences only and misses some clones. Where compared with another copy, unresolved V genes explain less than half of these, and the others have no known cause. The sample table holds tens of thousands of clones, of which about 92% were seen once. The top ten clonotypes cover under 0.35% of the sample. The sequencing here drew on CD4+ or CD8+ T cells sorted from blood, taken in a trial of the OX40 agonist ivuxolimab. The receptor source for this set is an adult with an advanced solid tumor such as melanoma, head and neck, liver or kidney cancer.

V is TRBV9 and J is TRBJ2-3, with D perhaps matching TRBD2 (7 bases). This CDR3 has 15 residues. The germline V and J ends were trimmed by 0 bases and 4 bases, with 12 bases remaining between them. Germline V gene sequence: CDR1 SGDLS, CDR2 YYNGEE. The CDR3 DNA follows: TGTGCCAGCAGCGTAGAGGGCGGGGGCCCAGATACGCAGTATTTT. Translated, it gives CASSVEGGGPDTQYF.

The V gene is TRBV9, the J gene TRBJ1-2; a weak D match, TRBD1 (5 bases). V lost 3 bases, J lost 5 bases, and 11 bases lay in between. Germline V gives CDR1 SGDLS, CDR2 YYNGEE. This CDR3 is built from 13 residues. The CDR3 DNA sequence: TGTGCCAGCAGCGGAGGGGTAGGGTATGGCTACACCTTC. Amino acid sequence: CASSGGVGYGYTF.

The CDR3 region is CASSSIQGWGTDTQYF. The CDR3 region has the DNA TGTGCCAGCAGTTCAATTCAGGGATGGGGCACAGATACGCAGTATTTT. This rearrangement joins TRBV6-5 to TRBJ2-3; D may be TRBD1 (5 bases). This CDR3 is built from 16 residues. Trimming pared 4 bases from V and 1 base from J, leaving 15 bases between. The germline gives CDR1 MNHEY, CDR2 SVGAGI.

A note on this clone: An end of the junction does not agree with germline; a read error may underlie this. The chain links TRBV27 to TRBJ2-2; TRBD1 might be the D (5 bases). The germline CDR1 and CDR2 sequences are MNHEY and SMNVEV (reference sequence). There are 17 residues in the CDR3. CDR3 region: CASSFTGLGAKTGELFF. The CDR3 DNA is TGTGCCAGCAGTTTTACCGGCCTAGGGGCGAAAACCGGGGAGCTGTTTTTT.

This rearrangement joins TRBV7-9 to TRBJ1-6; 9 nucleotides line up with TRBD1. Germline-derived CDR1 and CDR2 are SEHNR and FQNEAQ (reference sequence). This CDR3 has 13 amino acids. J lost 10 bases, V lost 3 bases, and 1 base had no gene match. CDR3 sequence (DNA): TGTGCCAGCAGCTTTGGGACAGGGTCACCCCTCCACTTT. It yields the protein CASSFGTGSPLHF.

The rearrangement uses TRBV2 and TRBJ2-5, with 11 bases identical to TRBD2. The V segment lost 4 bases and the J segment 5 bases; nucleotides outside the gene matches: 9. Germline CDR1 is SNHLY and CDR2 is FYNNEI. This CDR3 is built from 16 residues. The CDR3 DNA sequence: TGTGCCAGCAGTGGGGTACTAGCGGGGGAAGGGGAGACCCAGTACTTC. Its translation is CASSGVLAGEGETQYF.

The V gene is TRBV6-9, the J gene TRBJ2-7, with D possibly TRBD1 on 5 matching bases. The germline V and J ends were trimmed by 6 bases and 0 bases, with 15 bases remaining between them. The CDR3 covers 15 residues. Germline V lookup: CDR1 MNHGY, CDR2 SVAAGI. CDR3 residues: CASSTQGRGSYEQYF. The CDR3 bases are TGTGCCAGCAGCACCCAGGGAAGGGGCTCCTACGAGCAGTACTTC.

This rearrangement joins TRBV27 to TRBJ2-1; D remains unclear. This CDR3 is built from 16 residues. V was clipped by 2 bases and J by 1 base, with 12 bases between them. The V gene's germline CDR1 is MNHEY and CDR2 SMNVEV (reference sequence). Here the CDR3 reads CASSLLREFSYNEQFF. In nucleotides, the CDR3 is TGTGCCAGCAGTTTACTTCGTGAATTTTCCTACAATGAGCAGTTCTTC.

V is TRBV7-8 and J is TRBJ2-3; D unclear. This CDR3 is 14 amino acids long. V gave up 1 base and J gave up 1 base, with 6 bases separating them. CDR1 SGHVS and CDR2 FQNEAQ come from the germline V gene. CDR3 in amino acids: CASSLVAGTDTQYF. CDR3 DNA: TGTGCCAGCAGCTTAGTCGCCGGCACAGATACGCAGTATTTT.

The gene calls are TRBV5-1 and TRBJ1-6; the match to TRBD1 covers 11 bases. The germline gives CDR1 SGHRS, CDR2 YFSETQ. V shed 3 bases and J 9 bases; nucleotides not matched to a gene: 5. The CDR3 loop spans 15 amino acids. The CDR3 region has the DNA TGCGCCAGCAGCTCCGGACAGGGGGCGCGTTCACCCCTCCACTTT. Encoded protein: CASSSGQGARSPLHF.

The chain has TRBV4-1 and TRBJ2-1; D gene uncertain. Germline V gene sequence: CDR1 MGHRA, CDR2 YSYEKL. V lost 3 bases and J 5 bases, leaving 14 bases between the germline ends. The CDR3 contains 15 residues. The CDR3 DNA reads TGCGCCAGCAGCCAGACATCAAACAGTCACAATGAGCAGTTCTTC. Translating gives CASSQTSNSHNEQFF.

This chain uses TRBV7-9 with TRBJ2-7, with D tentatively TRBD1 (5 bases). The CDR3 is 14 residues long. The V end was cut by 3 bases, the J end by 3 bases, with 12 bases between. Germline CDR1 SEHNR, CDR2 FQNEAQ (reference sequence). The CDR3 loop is CASSLVGRDYEQYF. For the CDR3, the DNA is TGTGCCAGCAGCTTGGTAGGCAGGGACTACGAGCAGTACTTC.

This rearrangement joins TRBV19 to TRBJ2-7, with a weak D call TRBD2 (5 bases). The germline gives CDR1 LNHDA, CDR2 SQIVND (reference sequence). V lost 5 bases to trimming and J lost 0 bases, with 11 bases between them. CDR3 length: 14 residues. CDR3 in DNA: TGTGCCAGTAGTCGGACTTATACCTCCTACGAGCAGTACTTC. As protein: CASSRTYTSYEQYF.

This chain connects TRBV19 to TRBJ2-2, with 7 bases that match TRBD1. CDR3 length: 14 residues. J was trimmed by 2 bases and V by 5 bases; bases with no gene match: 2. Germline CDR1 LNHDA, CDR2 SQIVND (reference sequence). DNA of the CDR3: TGTGCCAGTAGTCGACAGGGAAACACCGGGGAGCTGTTTTTT. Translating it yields CASSRQGNTGELFF.

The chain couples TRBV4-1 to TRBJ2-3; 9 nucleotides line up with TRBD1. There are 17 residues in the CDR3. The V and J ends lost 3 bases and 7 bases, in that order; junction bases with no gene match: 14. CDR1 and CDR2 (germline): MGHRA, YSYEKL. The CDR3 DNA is TGCGCCAGCAGCCAGGATCCGGGACAGGGTGAAATAAATACGCAGTATTTT. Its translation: CASSQDPGQGEINTQYF.

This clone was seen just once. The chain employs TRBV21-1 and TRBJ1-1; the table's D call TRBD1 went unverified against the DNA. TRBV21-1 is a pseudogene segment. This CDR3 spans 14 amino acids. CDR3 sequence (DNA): TGTGCCAGCAGCACAGGACACAAGAACACTGAAGCTTTCTTT. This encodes CASSTGHKNTEAFF.

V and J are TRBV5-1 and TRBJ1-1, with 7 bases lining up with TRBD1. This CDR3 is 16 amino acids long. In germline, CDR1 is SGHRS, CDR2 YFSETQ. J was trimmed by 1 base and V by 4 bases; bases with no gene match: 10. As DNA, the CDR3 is TGCGCCAGCAGCCTATCGACAGGGTTGGAGAACACTGAAGCTTTCTTT. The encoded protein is CASSLSTGLENTEAFF.

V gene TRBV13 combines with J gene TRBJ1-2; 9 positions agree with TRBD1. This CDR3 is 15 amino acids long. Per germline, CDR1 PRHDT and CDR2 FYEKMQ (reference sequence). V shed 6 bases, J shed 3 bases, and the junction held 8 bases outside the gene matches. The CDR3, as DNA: TGTGCCAGCAGGCTGTTTAGACAGGGGGACTATGGCTACACCTTC. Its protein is CASRLFRQGDYGYTF.

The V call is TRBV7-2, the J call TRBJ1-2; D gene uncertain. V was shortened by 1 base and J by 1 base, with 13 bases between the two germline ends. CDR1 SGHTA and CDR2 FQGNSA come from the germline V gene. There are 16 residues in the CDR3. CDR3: CASSLVRGGSNYGYTF. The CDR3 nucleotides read TGTGCCAGCAGCTTAGTTCGGGGAGGGAGTAACTATGGCTACACCTTC. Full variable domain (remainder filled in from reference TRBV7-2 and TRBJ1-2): GAGVSQSPSNKVTEKGKDVELRCDPISGHTALYWYRQSLGQGLEFLIYFQGNSAPDKSGLPSDRFSAERTGGSVSTLTIQRTQQEDSAVYLCASSLVRGGSNYGYTFGSGTRLTVV.

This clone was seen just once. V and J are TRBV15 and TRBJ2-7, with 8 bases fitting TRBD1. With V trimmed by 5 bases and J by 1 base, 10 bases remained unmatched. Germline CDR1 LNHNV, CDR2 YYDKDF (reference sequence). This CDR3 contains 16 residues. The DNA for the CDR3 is TGTGCCACCAGCGGCCCGCAAGGACAGGGATCCTACGAGCAGTACTTC. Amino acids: CATSGPQGQGSYEQYF.